One sample yielded the 18 T cell receptor beta chains listed below, sequenced in a study of cytomegalovirus exposure and HLA in healthy donors. Profiling relied on immunoSEQ multiplex PCR, and the TCRdb table lists in-frame clones only, not all of them. The sample consists of 120,000 or so clones, 85% to 90% of them appearing once. Sequenced sample: PBMCs. These receptors all come from a woman aged 18-29 years in good health and CMV-seronegative.

The genes are TRBV7-6 and TRBJ1-5; no clear D gene. The CDR3 loop spans 13 amino acids. With 8 bases removed from V and 3 bases from J, the gap between germline ends came to 11 bases. CDR1 and CDR2 from the germline V gene are SGHVS and FNYEAQ. CDR3: CASGRNLNQPQHF. The CDR3 coding sequence is TGTGCCAGCGGCCGCAACCTCAATCAGCCCCAGCATTTT.

The rearrangement uses TRBV30 and TRBJ1-1, with D uncertain. The V end was cut by 0 bases, the J end by 5 bases, with 10 bases between. This CDR3 comprises 13 residues. Germline V gene data show CDR1 as GTSNPN and CDR2 as SVGIG (reference sequence). CDR3 bases: TGTGCCTGGAGTGTGCTAGGCGGGACTGAAGCTTTCTTT. It codes for CAWSVLGGTEAFF.

The genes are TRBV6-5 and TRBJ1-1; D is uncertain. This CDR3 comprises 13 residues. Germline V lookup: CDR1 MNHEY, CDR2 SVGAGI. V lost 6 bases, J lost 0 bases, and 8 bases lay in between. As DNA, the CDR3 is TGTGCCAGCAGGGAGGCTATGAACACTGAAGCTTTCTTT. The encoded protein is CASREAMNTEAFF.

This clone was counted a few times. The chain employs TRBV29-1 and TRBJ1-5; D remains unclear. Trimming shortened V by 4 bases and J by 2 bases, and 6 bases separated the two germline ends. Germline assignment: CDR1 SQVTM and CDR2 ANQGSEA. The CDR3 spans 12 residues. CDR3 in amino acids: CSVALGNQPQHF. The CDR3 DNA follows: TGCAGCGTTGCCCTCGGCAATCAGCCCCAGCATTTT.

The rearrangement joins TRBV7-9 to TRBJ2-1, with TRBD2 matching 9 bases. The CDR3 spans 14 residues. Losses at the gene ends were 10 bases for V and 9 bases for J; bases not matched to a gene: 13. Germline V gives CDR1 SEHNR, CDR2 FQNEAQ (reference sequence). CDR3 sequence reads: CAITWREGPGEQFF. CDR3 nucleotide sequence: TGTGCCATCACCTGGCGGGAGGGCCCAGGTGAGCAGTTCTTC.

The chain links TRBV5-1 to TRBJ2-1; 9 bases fit TRBD2. Germline V lookup: CDR1 SGHRS, CDR2 YFSETQ. The ends lost 0 bases at V and 4 bases at J; junction bases unmatched: 8. The CDR3 runs 17 residues. The CDR3: CASSLGKTSGTYNEQFF. CDR3 in DNA: TGCGCCAGCAGCTTGGGTAAGACTAGCGGAACATACAATGAGCAGTTCTTC.

The V gene is TRBV27, the J gene TRBJ1-6; D gene uncertain. This CDR3 is 17 amino acids long. The germline gives CDR1 MNHEY, CDR2 SMNVEV (reference sequence). V was cut by 7 bases and J by 0 bases, with 16 bases left in between. CDR3 nucleotide sequence: TGTGCCAGCAAAGGAGGCAAACCTAGCTCCTATAATTCACCCCTCCACTTT. Translating gives CASKGGKPSSYNSPLHF.

The V gene is TRBV5-1, the J gene TRBJ1-6; weak D call: TRBD1 (5 bases). The V gene's germline CDR1 is SGHRS and CDR2 YFSETQ. The germline V and J ends were trimmed by 6 bases and 3 bases, with 13 bases remaining between them. This CDR3 has 15 residues. The CDR3 reads CASTPGGVYNSPLHF. DNA of the CDR3: TGCGCCAGCACTCCAGGAGGGGTCTATAATTCACCCCTCCACTTT.

J is TRBJ1-2 and V is TRBV19, with TRBD1 as a possible D gene (5 bases). The CDR3 runs to 16 residues. Germline assignment: CDR1 LNHDA and CDR2 SQIVND (reference sequence). Trimming took 5 bases from V and 0 from J, leaving 16 bases between them. The CDR3 reads CASSPSLGRANYGYTF. The CDR3 DNA sequence: TGTGCCAGTAGTCCATCCCTCGGCAGGGCTAACTATGGCTACACCTTC.

This clone was found a few times. The J gene is TRBJ1-2, the V gene TRBV2; D is unclear. The V gene lost 6 bases and the J gene lost 7 bases, with 12 bases spanning the gap. Germline V gene lookup returns CDR1 SNHLY and CDR2 FYNNEI. There are 12 residues in the CDR3. The CDR3 sequence: CASSGIQAGYTF. Written as DNA, the CDR3 is TGTGCCAGCAGCGGGATACAAGCTGGCTACACCTTC. The full variable domain, its missing parts supplied by reference TRBV2 and TRBJ1-2, is EPEVTQTPSHQVTQMGQEVILRCVPISNHLYFYWYRQILGQKVEFLVSFYNNEISEKSEIFDDQFSVERPDGSNFTLKIRSTKLEDSAMYFCASSGIQAGYTFGSGTRLTVV.

The chain links TRBV28 to TRBJ1-2, with D hard to call. This CDR3 comprises 15 residues. From germline, CDR1 is MDHEN and CDR2 SYDVKM. Trimming pared 2 bases from V and 4 bases from J, leaving 14 bases between. The CDR3 reads CASSLLSGGLYGYTF. CDR3 DNA: TGTGCCAGCAGTTTACTTTCGGGTGGCCTCTATGGCTACACCTTC.

This rearrangement joins TRBV29-1 to TRBJ2-5; 8 bases are shared with TRBD1. The CDR3 is made up of 13 amino acids. Germline lookup yields CDR1 SQVTM and CDR2 ANQGSEA. The V gene end was trimmed by 7 bases and the J gene end by 5 bases; junction bases not matched to a gene: 9. The CDR3 nucleotides read TGCAGCGCCACGACAGGGGATCGGGAGACCCAGTACTTC. It is translated as CSATTGDRETQYF.

This chain connects TRBV18 to TRBJ2-5, with a weak D call TRBD2 (5 bases). The CDR3 consists of 15 residues. Germline CDR1 reads KGHSH; CDR2 reads LQKENI. V was pared by 6 bases and J by 4 bases, with 18 bases between. This CDR3 reads CASSSKGVAGETQYF. The CDR3 region has the DNA TGTGCCAGCTCGTCAAAAGGCGTCGCGGGAGAGACCCAGTACTTC.

This chain joins TRBV19 and TRBJ1-2, with 7 bases lining up with TRBD1. The germline gives CDR1 LNHDA, CDR2 SQIVND (reference sequence). This CDR3 is built from 12 residues. The trim removed 8 bases at V and 8 bases at J, leaving 8 bases unmatched. CDR3 DNA sequence: TGTGCCAGTCGATACAACAGGGGCGGCTACACCTTC. It encodes CASRYNRGGYTF.

Here the CDR3 reads CASSQTGSHEQYF. CDR3 sequence (DNA): TGCGCCAGCAGCCAAACAGGGTCCCACGAGCAGTACTTC. The rearrangement joins TRBV4-3 to TRBJ2-7, with D maybe TRBD1 (6 bases). In germline, CDR1 is LGHNA, CDR2 YSLEER. The length of the CDR3 is 13 residues. The germline V and J ends were trimmed by 2 bases and 5 bases, with 10 bases remaining between them.

This clone has a single count. The chain joins TRBV18 to TRBJ2-5; 9 bases are shared with TRBD1. This CDR3 spans 16 amino acids. Germline CDR1 reads KGHSH; CDR2 reads LQKENI. With V trimmed by 0 bases and J by 0 bases, 2 bases remained unmatched. The CDR3 is CASSPPTGGNQETQYF. The CDR3, as DNA: TGTGCCAGCTCACCACCGACAGGGGGAAACCAAGAGACCCAGTACTTC.

This chain uses TRBV7-2 with TRBJ2-2; 7 bases map to TRBD2. In germline, CDR1 is SGHTA, CDR2 FQGNSA. J gave up 5 bases and V 1 base, and 7 bases lay outside the gene matches. This CDR3 is 16 amino acids long. CDR3 bases: TGTGCCAGCAGCTTAGGGCCGACTAGCAGAACCGGGGAGCTGTTTTTT. Translated, it gives CASSLGPTSRTGELFF.

The chain carries TRBV10-3 and TRBJ2-3, with D possibly being TRBD2 (6 bases). Trimming shortened V by 4 bases and J by 5 bases, and 13 bases separated the two germline ends. CDR1 and CDR2 from the germline V gene are ENHRY and SYGVKD. The CDR3 extends over 14 amino acids. The chain's CDR3 is CAISGPRRGDTQYF. In DNA form, the CDR3 reads TGTGCCATCAGTGGGCCCCGGCGGGGAGATACGCAGTATTTT.